Below are 27 T cell receptor beta chains sequenced from a single sample in a study of untreated major depressive disorder. Broader study findings: CD4+ T cells from depressed patients used TRBV05-01 (Vbeta 5.1) more often than controls.

Clones were sequenced by immunoSEQ multiplex PCR, and TCRdb holds only the in-frame ones, with some missing. The repertoire holds 20,000 or so clones, with 92% as singletons. Antigen specificity for these receptors is unknown. Sequencing was carried out using CD4+ T cells from PBMCs. The receptors stem from a woman between 40 and 55 years old with major depressive disorder.

The V gene is TRBV27, the J gene TRBJ2-1; D gene uncertain. The CDR3 is 12 amino acids. Between the trimmed V and J ends, which lost 8 bases and 4 bases, there was a span of 9 bases. Looked up from germline, CDR1 is MNHEY and CDR2 is SMNVEV (reference sequence). CDR3 sequence (DNA): TGTGCCAGCCACCCAGAGTACAATGAGCAGTTCTTC. It translates to CASHPEYNEQFF.

The J gene is TRBJ2-5, the V gene TRBV2; D is unclear. CDR1 SNHLY and CDR2 FYNNEI come from the germline V gene. The CDR3 contains 10 residues. Between the trimmed V and J ends, which lost 4 bases and 5 bases, there was a span of 2 bases. The CDR3 DNA sequence: TGTGCCAGCAGTGGGGAGACCCAGTACTTC. Amino acids: CASSGETQYF.

V and J are TRBV29-1 and TRBJ2-2; 11 nucleotides match TRBD2. The CDR3 loop spans 15 amino acids. In germline, CDR1 is SQVTM, CDR2 ANQGSEA. After removal of 6 bases from V and 5 bases from J, the junction contained 8 bases not matched to a gene. The CDR3 DNA reads as TGCAGCGTAGTTACTAGCGGGAGAGTAACCGGGGAGCTGTTTTTT. This codes for CSVVTSGRVTGELFF.

J is TRBJ2-2 and V is TRBV27; 11 bases are shared with TRBD1. The junction had 8 bases not matched to a gene; V was cut back by 7 bases and J by 4 bases. Germline V lookup: CDR1 MNHEY, CDR2 SMNVEV (reference sequence). The CDR3 runs 16 residues. The CDR3 sequence is CASKQDRGLSTGELFF. DNA for the CDR3: TGTGCCAGCAAGCAGGACAGGGGGCTGAGCACCGGGGAGCTGTTTTTT.

The rearrangement links TRBV7-9 to TRBJ1-2; 7 nucleotides match TRBD1. Looked up from germline, CDR1 is SEHNR and CDR2 is FQNEAQ (reference sequence). After removal of 3 bases from V and 4 bases from J, the junction contained 2 bases not matched to a gene. The CDR3 length is 13 residues. As DNA, the CDR3 is TGTGCCAGCAGCTTCGGGACAGCCTATGGCTACACCTTC. Residues: CASSFGTAYGYTF.

V is TRBV7-8 and J is TRBJ1-4; D is unresolved. Trimming took off 5 bases at V and 0 bases at J, with 10 bases between the two ends. Germline V gives CDR1 SGHVS, CDR2 FQNEAQ. The CDR3 is 15 residues long. The CDR3 DNA reads TGTGCCAGCAGCCGGATAGTTACAACTAATGAAAAACTGTTTTTT. This codes for CASSRIVTTNEKLFF.

J is TRBJ1-2 and V is TRBV11-2; D unclear. The CDR3 has 15 residues. Trimming left V 4 bases short and J 4 bases short, with 16 bases between. The germline V gene has CDR1 SGHAT and CDR2 FQNNGV. In DNA form, the CDR3 reads TGTGCCAGCAGCTCTCACGGAGGACGGATCTATGGCTACACCTTC. Protein sequence: CASSSHGGRIYGYTF.

The rearrangement links TRBV19 to TRBJ2-3; D is ambiguous. Germline V CDR1 and CDR2: LNHDA, SQIVND (reference sequence). The ends were cut back, 5 bases at V and 1 base at J, with 4 bases in the middle. CDR3 size: 12 residues. The chain's CDR3 is CASSSGTDTQYF. For the CDR3, the DNA is TGTGCCAGTAGTTCGGGCACAGATACGCAGTATTTT.

The rearrangement uses TRBV19 and TRBJ1-4; D is uncertain. This CDR3 contains 14 residues. Germline V lookup: CDR1 LNHDA, CDR2 SQIVND (reference sequence). V was cut by 3 bases and J by 4 bases, with 9 bases left in between. The CDR3 nucleotides read TGTGCCAGTAGTATTGTGCCGTTTAATGAAAAACTGTTTTTT. This sequence encodes CASSIVPFNEKLFF.

The gene calls are TRBV10-2 and TRBJ1-3, with TRBD1 identical over 7 bases. The J segment lost 1 base and the V segment lost 4 bases, leaving 1 base of the junction unmatched. The CDR3 is 14 amino acids. Per the germline V gene, CDR1 is WSHSY and CDR2 is SAAADI. The CDR3: CASSGDSSGNTIYF. CDR3 nucleotides: TGCGCCAGCAGTGGGGACAGTTCTGGAAACACCATATATTTT.

This clone was detected once. The chain uses TRBV7-2 and TRBJ1-3, with D perhaps TRBD1 (5 bases). V lost 3 bases and J lost 10, with 13 bases in between. This CDR3 spans 13 amino acids. CDR1 is SGHTA, CDR2 FQGNSA, per germline. The CDR3 region has the DNA TGTGCCAGCAGCTTCACCCCCCGGGGGACCATATATTTT. It translates to CASSFTPRGTIYF.

The chain uses TRBV16 and TRBJ1-5, with 9 bases matching TRBD1. CDR3 length: 16 residues. Trimming removed 3 bases from V and 8 bases from J; junction bases left unmatched: 11. Germline CDR1 reads KGHSY; CDR2 reads FQNENV. The CDR3 is CASSHSSDRGREPQHF. Here the CDR3 DNA reads TGTGCCAGCAGCCACTCTAGCGACAGGGGGAGGGAGCCCCAGCATTTT.

The chain carries TRBV6-4 and TRBJ1-1; unclear D gene. Germline V lookup: CDR1 MRHNA, CDR2 SNTAGT. The length of the CDR3 is 13 residues. The V and J ends lost 7 bases and 2 bases respectively, with 11 bases between them. DNA for the CDR3: TGTGCCAGCAAGAAGGAATCCAACACTGAAGCTTTCTTT. This encodes CASKKESNTEAFF.

In its sample, this clone was seen once. V usage is TRBV27 and J usage is TRBJ2-2; TRBD2 is a possible D gene (7 bases). Looked up from germline, CDR1 is MNHEY and CDR2 is SMNVEV (reference sequence). The V end was cut by 2 bases, the J end by 3 bases, with 13 bases between. This CDR3 comprises 16 residues. CDR3 coding DNA: TGTGCCAGCAGTTTACGGGGGGCCGTCTACACCGGGGAGCTGTTTTTT. It translates to CASSLRGAVYTGELFF.

This rearrangement joins TRBV30 to TRBJ2-7; D is perhaps TRBD1 (5 bases). Trimming stripped 8 bases from V and 0 bases from J, with 8 bases between. Germline values: CDR1 GTSNPN, CDR2 SVGIG (reference sequence). The CDR3 is 11 amino acids. CDR3 region: CAADSSYEQYF. Written as DNA, the CDR3 is TGTGCCGCCGACAGCTCCTACGAGCAGTACTTC.

The chain couples TRBV2 to TRBJ2-3; 8 nucleotides agree with TRBD1. Germline CDR1 is SNHLY and CDR2 is FYNNEI. The CDR3 covers 15 residues. Germline trimming cut 6 bases from V and 7 bases from J; bases unmatched to any gene: 12. The CDR3 spells CASSAGGAELYTQYF. CDR3 bases: TGTGCCAGCAGCGCAGGGGGCGCAGAACTTTATACGCAGTATTTT. Drawing the rest from reference TRBV2 and TRBJ2-3, the complete variable domain is EPEVTQTPSHQVTQMGQEVILRCVPISNHLYFYWYRQILGQKVEFLVSFYNNEISEKSEIFDDQFSVERPDGSNFTLKIRSTKLEDSAMYFCASSAGGAELYTQYFGPGTRLTVL.

This clone was observed a few times. The genes are TRBV19 and TRBJ2-3; D gene uncertain. There are 15 residues in the CDR3. CDR1 and CDR2 from the germline V gene are LNHDA and SQIVND (reference sequence). V lost 0 bases, J lost 4 bases, and 11 bases lay in between. The CDR3 DNA is TGTGCCAGTAGTATAGATCACGCCAGCCCAGATACGCAGTATTTT. Residues: CASSIDHASPDTQYF. Drawing the rest from reference TRBV19 and TRBJ2-3, the complete variable domain is DGGITQSPKYLFRKEGQNVTLSCEQNLNHDAMYWYRQDPGQGLRLIYYSQIVNDFQKGDIAEGYSVSREKKESFPLTVTSAQKNPTAFYLCASSIDHASPDTQYFGPGTRLTVL.

The CDR3 is CASSRLEDGRQGGANVLTF. In DNA, the CDR3 is TGTGCCAGCTCACGATTAGAAGACGGACGGCAGGGTGGGGCCAACGTCCTGACTTTC. V usage is TRBV18 and J usage is TRBJ2-6; tentatively, D is TRBD1 (5 bases). The germline V gene encodes CDR1 KGHSH and CDR2 LQKENI. V was shortened by 4 bases and J by 3 bases, with 22 bases between the two germline ends. CDR3 size: 19 residues.

The chain carries TRBV5-1 and TRBJ2-3; D is uncertain. CDR1 SGHRS and CDR2 YFSETQ come from the germline V gene. The CDR3 length is 16 residues. Trimming took 3 bases from V and 1 from J, leaving 15 bases between them. For the CDR3, the DNA is TGCGCCAGCAGCTCCCCGGCCCCGGCTGGCACAGATACGCAGTATTTT. This codes for CASSSPAPAGTDTQYF.

In nucleotides, the CDR3 is TGTGCCTGGAGATGGGGGGAGACCCAGTACTTC. The encoded protein is CAWRWGETQYF. V is TRBV30 and J is TRBJ2-5; possibly TRBD1 or TRBD2 for D (5 bases each). Germline V gene sequence: CDR1 GTSNPN, CDR2 SVGIG (reference sequence). Trimming took off 3 bases at V and 5 bases at J, with 7 bases between the two ends. CDR3 length: 11 residues.

The V call is TRBV6-6, the J call TRBJ1-5; 7 bases align to TRBD1. Looked up from germline, CDR1 is MNHNY and CDR2 is SVGAGI (reference sequence). The CDR3 contains 14 residues. V trimming: 7 bases; J trimming: 6 bases; junction bases outside the gene matches: 9. Here the CDR3 reads CASIPGGAAQPQHF. DNA of the CDR3: TGTGCCAGCATCCCAGGGGGGGCGGCTCAGCCCCAGCATTTT.

V and J are TRBV19 and TRBJ2-3, with 8 bases identical to TRBD2. Germline trimming cut 5 bases from V and 5 bases from J; bases unmatched to any gene: 18. CDR3 size: 18 residues. Germline V gives CDR1 LNHDA, CDR2 SQIVND (reference sequence). This CDR3 is CASSLLPSGGGLGDTQYF. The CDR3 DNA reads as TGTGCCAGTAGTCTTTTACCCTCCGGCGGGGGGCTGGGAGATACGCAGTATTTT.

The V gene is TRBV5-4, the J gene TRBJ1-2; 7 bases align to TRBD1. The length of the CDR3 is 13 residues. The germline CDR1 and CDR2 sequences are SGHNT and YYREEE (reference sequence). V shed 4 bases and J 14 bases; nucleotides not matched to a gene: 14. The CDR3 sequence is CASSRNTGVSWTF. CDR3 bases: TGTGCCAGCAGCCGCAACACAGGGGTCAGCTGGACCTTC.

This rearrangement joins TRBV6-6 to TRBJ2-1, with TRBD2 matching over 10 bases. Trimming removed 2 bases from V and 5 bases from J; junction bases left unmatched: 3. This CDR3 contains 15 residues. The germline V gene has CDR1 MNHNY and CDR2 SVGAGI (reference sequence). CDR3 sequence: CASSYILAGDNEQFF. In DNA, the CDR3 is TGTGCCAGCAGTTACATTCTAGCGGGGGACAATGAGCAGTTCTTC.

The chain combines TRBV19 with TRBJ1-2; no definite D call. The germline gives CDR1 LNHDA, CDR2 SQIVND (reference sequence). V lost 3 bases and J lost 0, with 5 bases in between. The CDR3 totals 13 residues. For the CDR3, the DNA is TGTGCCAGTAGTATTTTCGCTAACTATGGCTACACCTTC. The encoded protein is CASSIFANYGYTF.

This chain links TRBV9 with TRBJ1-3; no definite D call. The V gene's germline CDR1 is SGDLS and CDR2 YYNGEE. Trimming took 0 bases from V and 0 from J, leaving 7 bases between them. The CDR3 runs 15 residues. The CDR3 bases are TGTGCCAGCAGCGTAGGGTCCACCTCTGGAAACACCATATATTTT. Translating gives CASSVGSTSGNTIYF.

V usage is TRBV6-1 and J usage is TRBJ2-7; 9 nucleotides align to TRBD2. Germline V gene data show CDR1 as MNHNS and CDR2 as SASEGT. The junction had 9 bases not matched to a gene; V was cut back by 4 bases and J by 2 bases. The CDR3 loop spans 16 amino acids. This CDR3 reads CASSVIAGVSTYEQYV. The CDR3 DNA follows: TGTGCCAGCAGTGTGATAGCGGGAGTATCCACCTACGAGCAGTACGTC.